Below are 25 T cell receptor beta chains sequenced from a single sample in a study of Graves' ophthalmopathy and Graves' hyperthyroidism (dated by TCRdb to the late 2010s). Sequenced on an Illumina HiSeq 2000. For repertoire sequencing, the TCR beta CDR3 regions were amplified from RNA transcripts. A first-round RT-PCR used HTBI primers with the Qiagen OneStep RT-PCR kit, followed by a second-round multiplex PCR, size selection and purification. TCRdb handled the public reads itself, with Q25 trimming in fastp and clone calling in MiXCR, and kept productive beta chains. Each CDR3 protein gets just one entry, which takes the most common genes and DNA from the rows behind it. Present in this sample are more than 15,000 distinct CDR3 sequences, more than 45% of which were seen just once. Roughly 27% of the sample is held by the ten biggest clonotypes. Sequences were obtained from peripheral blood. These receptors were collected from a woman aged 40 to 50 with stable Graves' hyperthyroidism. Donor details come from another sample of the same person, matched by shared clones.

There are many counts of this clonotype. The CDR3 reads CASRRTGSYEQYF. CDR3 nucleotide sequence: TGTGCCAGCAGGCGGACAGGCTCCTACGAGCAGTACTTC. The rearrangement joins TRBV6-1 to TRBJ2-7; 7 bases agree with TRBD1. V trimming: 6 bases; J trimming: 0 bases; junction bases outside the gene matches: 2. Germline V gene sequence: CDR1 MNHNS, CDR2 SASEGT. The CDR3 is made up of 13 amino acids.

This clonotype was recorded at least ten times. The chain joins TRBV7-8 to TRBJ2-1; 7 bases match TRBD2. V was clipped by 5 bases and J by 8 bases; unmatched bases: 12. Germline CDR1 and CDR2: SGHVS and FQNEAQ. This CDR3 has 15 amino acids. CDR3 region: CASSRVAGVGHEQFF. In DNA form, the CDR3 reads TGTGCCAGCAGCCGGGTTGCGGGAGTGGGTCATGAGCAGTTCTTC.

By proportion, this clonotype is medium-sized (0.01 to 0.1%). The V call is TRBV20-1, the J call TRBJ2-3; D is ambiguous. The CDR3 consists of 11 residues. Trimming shortened V by 6 bases and J by 0 bases, and 4 bases separated the two germline ends. The germline CDR1 and CDR2 sequences are DFQATT and SNEGSKA (reference sequence). CDR3 sequence (DNA): TGCAGTGCCGACAGCACAGATACGCAGTATTTT. This codes for CSADSTDTQYF.

The chain carries TRBV9 and TRBJ1-4; D unclear. This CDR3 is 14 amino acids long. Trimming pared 0 bases from V and 0 bases from J, leaving 3 bases between. From germline, CDR1 is SGDLS and CDR2 YYNGEE. CDR3 coding DNA: TGTGCCAGCAGCGTAGACTCAACTAATGAAAAACTGTTTTTT. Translated, it gives CASSVDSTNEKLFF.

The chain joins TRBV10-1 to TRBJ1-1; D remains ambiguous. Germline CDR1 reads WNHNN; CDR2 reads SYGVQD (reference sequence). The length of the CDR3 is 13 residues. Between the trimmed V and J ends, which lost 4 bases and 6 bases, there was a span of 12 bases. CDR3 loop: CASSGSLDAEAFF. CDR3 DNA sequence: TGCGCCAGCAGTGGAAGTTTAGATGCTGAAGCTTTCTTT.

J is TRBJ1-2 and V is TRBV9, with TRBD1 as a possible D gene (5 bases). CDR1 is SGDLS, CDR2 YYNGEE, per germline. Trimming left V 3 bases short and J 2 bases short, with 14 bases between. The CDR3 is 15 residues long. In DNA form, the CDR3 reads TGTGCCAGCAGCGATGGCGGGACGCGGAACTATGGCTACACCTTC. It yields the protein CASSDGGTRNYGYTF.

To note about this clonotype: This sequence may be a read error, since a much larger clone differs from it by one base. The CDR3 carries no conserved terminal phenylalanine or tryptophan, so it likely arises from a read error. V gene TRBV6-1 combines with J gene TRBJ2-5; D is undetermined. CDR1 is MNHNS and CDR2 is SASEGT in the germline V gene. V lost 4 bases and J 4 bases, leaving 7 bases between the germline ends. This CDR3 has 12 residues. CDR3 in amino acids: CASSGTAETQYS. The CDR3 coding sequence is TGTGCCAGCAGTGGGACGGCAGAGACCCAGTACTCC.

This chain connects TRBV20-1 to TRBJ1-2; D is perhaps TRBD1 (5 bases). Between the trimmed V and J ends, which lost 6 bases and 2 bases, there was a span of 10 bases. The CDR3 is 12 residues long. Germline CDR1 DFQATT, CDR2 SNEGSKA (reference sequence). The CDR3 DNA sequence: TGCAGTGCCCTTGGGGGGAACTATGGCTACACCTTC. It codes for CSALGGNYGYTF.

This clonotype has just a few counts. One end of the junction fails to match germline, which may point to a read error. V gene TRBV6-1 combines with J gene TRBJ1-3, with D maybe TRBD1 (6 bases). The CDR3 covers 14 residues. Per the germline V gene, CDR1 is MNHNS and CDR2 is SASEGT. The CDR3 bases are TGTGCCAGCAGTGGGACAGCCTCTGGAAGCACCATATATTTT. Translated: CASSGTASGSTIYF.

The sample holds a few counts of this clonotype. The genes are TRBV24-1 and TRBJ2-5; D is undetermined. V was trimmed by 3 bases and J by 4 bases, leaving 8 bases between them. CDR1 and CDR2 (germline): KGHDR, SFDVKD. The CDR3 runs 13 residues. As DNA, the CDR3 is TGTGCCACCAGTGATGGTCCTCGAGAGACCCAGTACTTC. It encodes CATSDGPRETQYF.

This clonotype is medium-sized in the sample. This chain links TRBV10-3 with TRBJ1-5; D unresolved. The germline V and J ends were trimmed by 3 bases and 1 base, with 7 bases remaining between them. Per the germline V gene, CDR1 is ENHRY and CDR2 is SYGVKD. This CDR3 spans 14 amino acids. The CDR3 region has the DNA TGTGCCATCAGTGAACAGAGGAGCAATCAGCCCCAGCATTTT. This translates into CAISEQRSNQPQHF.

By sample fraction, this clonotype is medium-sized. V is TRBV10-3 and J is TRBJ1-6, with a tentative D call TRBD1 (5 bases). The V gene lost 2 bases and the J gene lost 9 bases, with 14 bases spanning the gap. The CDR3 has 15 amino acids. The V gene's germline CDR1 is ENHRY and CDR2 SYGVKD. The CDR3 sequence: CAISENRGRRSPLHF. DNA for the CDR3: TGTGCCATCAGTGAGAACCGGGGCCGTCGTTCACCCCTCCACTTT.

This clonotype was seen a handful of times. The chain carries TRBV10-3 and TRBJ2-6; tentatively, D is TRBD1 (6 bases). This CDR3 has 14 residues. V lost 9 bases and J lost 1, with 10 bases in between. The germline gives CDR1 ENHRY, CDR2 SYGVKD. The CDR3 reads CAMRGGSGANVLTF. In nucleotides, the CDR3 is TGTGCCATGAGAGGGGGATCTGGGGCCAACGTCCTGACTTTC.

This clonotype is judged medium-sized. The V gene is TRBV7-2, the J gene TRBJ1-2; TRBD1 might be the D (5 bases). This CDR3 is built from 13 residues. The V end lost 5 bases, the J end lost 8 bases, and 15 bases lay between the germline ends. Germline V lookup: CDR1 SGHTA, CDR2 FQGNSA. CDR3 amino acids: CASSAGRSGGYTF. CDR3 bases: TGTGCCAGCAGCGCGGGACGATCGGGGGGCTACACCTTC.

This clonotype was seen a handful of times. This chain uses TRBV19 with TRBJ1-2; tentatively, D is TRBD1 (5 bases). Trimming pared 1 base from V and 3 bases from J, leaving 18 bases between. Germline CDR1 is LNHDA and CDR2 is SQIVND (reference sequence). The CDR3 sequence is 17 residues long. The CDR3 nucleotides are TGTGCCAGTAGTATAGCCTCCGTGCAGGGTCTTGACTATGGCTACACCTTC. Translating it yields CASSIASVQGLDYGYTF.

The chain joins TRBV12-3 or TRBV12-4 to TRBJ1-2; D is perhaps TRBD1 (5 bases). V shed 5 bases and J shed 4 bases, with 11 bases lying between them. The CDR3 is made up of 13 amino acids. The CDR3 nucleotides are TGTGCCAGCAGTCAGACAGAGAGCTATGGCTACACCTTC. This translates into CASSQTESYGYTF.

The rearrangement uses TRBV19 and TRBJ2-3, with 7 bases aligning to TRBD1. With 3 bases clipped from V and 11 bases from J, the junction kept 14 bases outside the gene matches. Germline assignment: CDR1 LNHDA and CDR2 SQIVND (reference sequence). The CDR3 length is 15 residues. The CDR3 sequence is CASSIRTGGYNEQYF. CDR3 sequence (DNA): TGTGCCAGTAGTATTAGGACAGGCGGATACAATGAGCAGTATTTT.

The V and J genes are TRBV6-5 and TRBJ1-1; D remains ambiguous. CDR1 MNHEY and CDR2 SVGAGI come from the germline V gene. V lost 0 bases and J lost 5, with 7 bases in between. The length of the CDR3 is 13 residues. The CDR3 bases are TGTGCCAGCAGTTACTCTCTCTGGACTGAAGCTTTCTTT. Its translation is CASSYSLWTEAFF.

This clonotype was detected many times. The chain has TRBV7-2 and TRBJ2-1; the match to TRBD1 covers 7 bases. The CDR3 covers 14 residues. From germline, CDR1 is SGHTA and CDR2 FQGNSA. With V trimmed by 1 base and J by 5 bases, 2 bases remained unmatched. Here the CDR3 reads CASSLVGTDNEQFF. In nucleotides, the CDR3 is TGTGCCAGCAGCTTAGTGGGGACAGACAATGAGCAGTTCTTC.

Points on this clonotype: A much larger clone lies one base from this, so it may be a read error. The V and J genes are TRBV5-1 and TRBJ2-3, with a tentative D call TRBD1 (5 bases). The CDR3 consists of 16 residues. Germline values: CDR1 SGHRS, CDR2 YFSETQ. CDR3 in DNA: TGCGCCAGCAGCTTGGAACAGGCTGCACGCACAGATGCGCAGTATTTT. Amino acids: CASSLEQAARTDAQYF.

Comment on this clonotype: This clone may be a read error of a much larger clone one base away. Since no conserved phenylalanine or tryptophan closes the CDR3, a read error is the likely cause. This rearrangement joins TRBV20-1 to TRBJ1-4; 8 nucleotides agree with TRBD1. In germline, CDR1 is DFQATT, CDR2 SNEGSKA (reference sequence). J gave up 0 bases and V 0 bases, and 0 bases lay outside the gene matches. The CDR3 is made up of 15 amino acids. The chain's CDR3 is CSAREGQATNEKLFL. The CDR3 DNA sequence: TGCAGTGCTAGAGAGGGACAGGCAACTAATGAAAAACTGTTTTTA.

The genes are TRBV27 and TRBJ2-3; D gene unclear. V was trimmed by 3 bases and J by 0 bases, leaving 10 bases between them. The CDR3 has 15 amino acids. The germline V gene has CDR1 MNHEY and CDR2 SMNVEV (reference sequence). The CDR3 spells CASSLMTHSTDTQYF. DNA for the CDR3: TGTGCCAGCAGTTTGATGACGCATAGCACAGATACGCAGTATTTT.

This clonotype was counted many times. The chain couples TRBV7-3 to TRBJ2-1; 8 nucleotides line up with TRBD1. The junction had 7 bases not matched to a gene; V was cut back by 1 base and J by 8 bases. The CDR3 loop spans 15 amino acids. Germline CDR1 reads SGHTA; CDR2 reads FQGTGA. CDR3 amino acids: CASSLIETGVHEQFF. The DNA of the CDR3 is TGTGCCAGCAGCTTAATCGAGACAGGGGTCCATGAGCAGTTCTTC.

The gene calls are TRBV28 and TRBJ2-1, with 9 nucleotides matching TRBD1. Per germline, CDR1 MDHEN and CDR2 SYDVKM. Trimming cost V 7 bases and J 3 bases; bases outside gene matches: 4. There are 14 residues in the CDR3. The CDR3 loop reads CASIRQGGYNEQFF. As DNA, the CDR3 is TGTGCCAGCATAAGACAGGGGGGCTACAATGAGCAGTTCTTC. The full variable domain, with the rest looked up from reference TRBV28 and TRBJ2-1, is DVKVTQSSRYLVKRTGEKVFLECVQDMDHENMFWYRQDPGLGLRLIYFSYDVKMKEKGDIPEGYSVSREKKERFSLILESASTNQTSMYLCASIRQGGYNEQFFGPGTRLTVL.

This chain joins TRBV15 and TRBJ1-1; D call uncertain. Trimming shortened V by 1 base and J by 1 base, and 10 bases separated the two germline ends. CDR1 and CDR2 (germline): LNHNV, YYDKDF (reference sequence). This CDR3 has 15 amino acids. The CDR3 sequence: CATSRGGRQNTEAFF. As DNA, the CDR3 is TGTGCCACCAGCAGAGGAGGGCGCCAGAACACTGAAGCTTTCTTT.